Detailed here is one T cell receptor beta chain. Assay: immunoSEQ multiplex PCR; the TCRdb copy retains only in-frame clones and omits some. Of around 100,000 clones in the sample, approximately 86% were seen once. V gave up 0 bases and J gave up 0 bases; unmatched junction bases: 13. Germline lookup yields CDR1 LNHDA and CDR2 SQIVND (reference sequence). The CDR3 has 21 amino acids. The data belong to a study of blood T cell repertoires in COVID-19. Study-level background: The United States, Italy and Spain supplied acute and convalescent COVID-19 samples.

This sequence originates from a man aged 40-49 years with acute or convalescent COVID-19. Source material: peripheral blood. The chain combines TRBV19 with TRBJ2-3; TRBD2 agrees at 12 bases. CDR3 protein: CASSIDPLAGGYGPSTDTQYF. Written as DNA, the CDR3 is TGTGCCAGTAGTATAGACCCCCTAGCGGGGGGGTATGGCCCTAGCACAGATACGCAGTATTTT.